This TCR beta chain stems from a study of T cells in Graves' hyperthyroidism and ophthalmopathy. General observations from the study: Ophthalmopathy was predicted by the model a median of approximately 6.6 months ahead of onset.

Using RNA transcripts as the source, TCR beta CDR3 regions were amplified. The study used the HTBI primer set for a first-round RT-PCR of the TCR CDR3. TCRdb itself ran the multiplex PCR reads through MiXCR, one entry per CDR3 protein. The data hold a few hundred thousand distinct CDR3 sequences, with 46% observed a single time. The sample holds many counts of this clonotype. The antigen remains unidentified. This CDR3 region has 15 residues. In germline, CDR1 is SGHNT, CDR2 YYREEE (reference sequence). The V gene end was trimmed by 3 bases and the J gene end by 3 bases; junction bases not matched to a gene: 7.

The sample consisted of peripheral blood or thyroid tissue (not recorded which). The source of this sequence is a woman in her late teens or twenties with Graves' hyperthyroidism. V and J are TRBV5-4 and TRBJ2-7, with 9 positions matching TRBD1. The chain's CDR3 is CASSWGTGLFYEQYF. The CDR3 coding sequence is TGTGCCAGCAGCTGGGGGACAGGGTTATTCTACGAGCAGTACTTC.